Detailed here is one T cell receptor beta chain. This record belongs to a study of technical replicates of blood from several donors. The table came from immunoSEQ multiplex PCR; TCRdb's copy has only in-frame clones and leaves some out. The table shows some 90,000 clones, with around 95% occurring only once. With 2 bases removed from V and 0 bases from J, the gap between germline ends came to 15 bases. The CDR3 has 17 amino acids. CDR1 is MRHNA, CDR2 SNTAGT, per germline. This receptor was taken from a human donor in good health. This chain links TRBV6-4 with TRBJ2-3; a weak D match, TRBD2 (5 bases). Sequencing input: T cells isolated from PBMCs. CDR3 region: CASSDTAGSSSTDTQYF. In DNA, the CDR3 is TGTGCCAGCAGTGACACCGCGGGCTCTTCTAGCACAGATACGCAGTATTTT.